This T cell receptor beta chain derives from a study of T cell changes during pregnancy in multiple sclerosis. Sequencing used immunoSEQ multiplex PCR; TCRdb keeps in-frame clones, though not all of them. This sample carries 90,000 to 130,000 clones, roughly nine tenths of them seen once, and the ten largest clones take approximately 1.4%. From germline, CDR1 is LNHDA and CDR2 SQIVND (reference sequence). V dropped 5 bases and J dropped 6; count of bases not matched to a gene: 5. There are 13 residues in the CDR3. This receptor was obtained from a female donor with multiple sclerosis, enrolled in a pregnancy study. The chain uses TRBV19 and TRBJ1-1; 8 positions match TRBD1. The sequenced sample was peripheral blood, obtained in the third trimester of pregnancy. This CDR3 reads CASSVGQGAEAFF. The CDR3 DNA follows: TGTGCCAGTAGTGTCGGACAGGGTGCTGAAGCTTTCTTT.